Each of the 27 T cell receptor beta chains below was sequenced from the same sample in a study of early T cells in non-severe SARS-CoV-2 infection. TCRdb re-called the 5' RACE reads with MiXCR, one entry per CDR3 protein. The profile shows about 67,000 distinct CDR3 sequences, under 14% of them singletons. Input material: whole blood. All receptors derive from an adult who was a healthcare worker with PCR-confirmed SARS-CoV-2 infection or an uninfected control (not recorded which).

This clonotype appeared a few times. The rearrangement uses TRBV5-1 and TRBJ1-2; D gene ambiguous. From germline, CDR1 is SGHRS and CDR2 YFSETQ. The CDR3 extends over 14 amino acids. V gave up 5 bases and J gave up 2 bases, with 13 bases separating them. CDR3 nucleotide sequence: TGCGCCAGCAGTTTTTGGACCGAGAACTATGGCTACACCTTC. Its translation is CASSFWTENYGYTF.

In this sample, this clonotype turned up many times. The V and J genes are TRBV10-3 and TRBJ2-7; a weak D match, TRBD2 (5 bases). The germline V gene has CDR1 ENHRY and CDR2 SYGVKD. Trimming shortened V by 4 bases and J by 4 bases, and 17 bases separated the two germline ends. The CDR3 runs 15 residues. CDR3 protein: CAISVTDLAGYEQYF. The CDR3 DNA follows: TGTGCCATCAGTGTCACGGACTTGGCGGGTTACGAGCAGTACTTC.

The chain uses TRBV5-6 and TRBJ2-6, with D tentatively TRBD1 (5 bases). Germline V gene sequence: CDR1 SGHDT, CDR2 YYEEEE. Trimming removed 0 bases from V and 0 bases from J, with 7 bases in between. The CDR3 is 16 amino acids. The DNA for the CDR3 is TGTGCCAGCAGCTTGGTACAGGCCTCTGGGGCCAACGTCCTGACTTTC. Amino acids: CASSLVQASGANVLTF.

The chain uses TRBV4-1 and TRBJ2-7; 9 bases are shared with TRBD2. Germline CDR1 and CDR2: MGHRA and YSYEKL. The CDR3 consists of 16 residues. J lost 5 bases, V lost 0 bases, and 8 bases had no gene match. This CDR3 is CASSQDRSGRRHEQYF. The CDR3 DNA is TGCGCCAGCAGCCAAGATAGGAGCGGGAGGCGCCACGAGCAGTACTTC.

This clonotype turned up a few times. A single base separates this from a much larger clone, so it may be a read error. The gene calls are TRBV2 and TRBJ2-3; D may correspond to TRBD1 or TRBD2 (5 bases each). This CDR3 is built from 16 residues. The V end was cut by 7 bases, the J end by 5 bases, with 22 bases between. Germline CDR1 reads SNHLY; CDR2 reads FYNNEI. In DNA, the CDR3 is TGTGCCAGCAAAGACCCATCAACGGGGCGCATAGATACGCAGTATTTT. This gives the protein CASKDPSTGRIDTQYF.

This clonotype was seen ten or more times. This chain connects TRBV19 to TRBJ2-3; D ambiguous. Germline V gives CDR1 LNHDA, CDR2 SQIVND (reference sequence). Deletions cut 3 bases from V and 8 bases from J, with 15 bases between. The CDR3 is 14 residues long. The chain's CDR3 is CASSMDASGGTQYF. CDR3 bases: TGTGCCAGTAGTATGGACGCCTCTGGTGGTACGCAGTATTTT.

Only a few counts were recorded for this clonotype. The chain has TRBV10-3 and TRBJ2-3; D is possibly TRBD2 (7 bases). The CDR3 extends over 13 amino acids. The V end was cut by 7 bases, the J end by 4 bases, with 12 bases between. From germline, CDR1 is ENHRY and CDR2 SYGVKD. DNA of the CDR3: TGTGCCATCAACCGGGGGGCGTCAGATACGCAGTATTTT. It translates to CAINRGASDTQYF.

This clonotype was detected a few times. The rearrangement links TRBV7-6 to TRBJ2-3; 10 positions agree with TRBD1. Germline values: CDR1 SGHVS, CDR2 FNYEAQ. Losses at the gene ends were 5 bases for V and 3 bases for J; bases not matched to a gene: 5. This CDR3 has 15 amino acids. The CDR3 region is CASSPAGQGTDTQYF. For the CDR3, the DNA is TGTGCCAGCAGCCCCGCGGGACAGGGGACAGATACGCAGTATTTT.

This clonotype was seen a handful of times. The chain links TRBV3-1 to TRBJ2-7; 10 nucleotides align to TRBD2. The CDR3 length is 13 residues. Germline trimming cut 8 bases from V and 4 bases from J; bases unmatched to any gene: 5. The germline gives CDR1 LGHDT, CDR2 YNNKEL (reference sequence). The CDR3 sequence: CASELAGAYEQYF. In DNA form, the CDR3 reads TGTGCCAGCGAGCTAGCGGGAGCGTACGAGCAGTACTTC.

This clonotype was observed at least ten times. The chain couples TRBV29-1 to TRBJ2-7; D possibly uses TRBD1 or TRBD2 (5 bases each). This CDR3 region has 14 residues. Germline CDR1 SQVTM, CDR2 ANQGSEA. Trimming left V 7 bases short and J 2 bases short, with 18 bases between. DNA for the CDR3: TGCAGCGCCCGAGGTCGGGGACCGGCCTACGAGCAGTACTTC. Translating gives CSARGRGPAYEQYF.

This clonotype was detected a few times. The V gene is TRBV7-8, the J gene TRBJ2-1; possibly TRBD1 for D (5 bases). Germline V lookup: CDR1 SGHVS, CDR2 FQNEAQ. With 5 bases removed from V and 10 bases from J, the gap between germline ends came to 15 bases. CDR3 size: 13 residues. Here the CDR3 DNA reads TGTGCCAGCAGCCCATCTGGGCAGGGCGAGCAGTTCTTC. It encodes CASSPSGQGEQFF.

V usage is TRBV6-6 and J usage is TRBJ2-1, with D possibly matching TRBD2 (6 bases). Germline lookup yields CDR1 MNHNY and CDR2 SVGAGI (reference sequence). Trimming stripped 0 bases from V and 5 bases from J, with 20 bases between. This CDR3 region has 18 residues. In nucleotides, the CDR3 is TGTGCCAGCAGTTACTCGATGGGCGGGGACTCGAGGGACAATGAGCAGTTCTTC. Its translation is CASSYSMGGDSRDNEQFF.

This clonotype was detected ten times or more. V and J are TRBV4-1 and TRBJ1-1; a possible D gene is TRBD1 (6 bases). This CDR3 is built from 17 residues. Trimming left V 0 bases short and J 1 base short, with 15 bases between. Germline lookup yields CDR1 MGHRA and CDR2 YSYEKL. The CDR3 sequence is CASSQEGASLGNTEAFF. The CDR3 DNA follows: TGCGCCAGCAGCCAAGAGGGGGCCTCCCTTGGGAACACTGAAGCTTTCTTT.

The chain links TRBV2 to TRBJ2-1, with 12 bases fitting TRBD2. The J segment lost 15 bases and the V segment lost 4 bases, leaving 10 bases of the junction unmatched. There are 14 residues in the CDR3. Germline V lookup: CDR1 SNHLY, CDR2 FYNNEI. The CDR3 DNA reads TGTGCCAGCAGTGGGTCGACTAGCGGGAGAGGGTCGTTCTTC. Amino acids: CASSGSTSGRGSFF.

Ten or more counts support this clonotype. V gene TRBV10-3 combines with J gene TRBJ2-5; no definite D call. Germline lookup yields CDR1 ENHRY and CDR2 SYGVKD. V dropped 8 bases and J dropped 4 bases, with 14 bases sitting between them. There are 13 residues in the CDR3. The CDR3 spells CAILRALGETQYF. The CDR3 DNA sequence: TGTGCCATCCTCCGGGCGTTAGGAGAGACCCAGTACTTC.

This clonotype has a count of ten or more. The chain joins TRBV6-6 to TRBJ2-7, with TRBD1 matching 7 bases. The CDR3 loop spans 17 amino acids. Per germline, CDR1 MNHNY and CDR2 SVGAGI (reference sequence). V gave up 4 bases and J gave up 0 bases; unmatched junction bases: 12. The CDR3 DNA reads as TGTGCCAGCAGTTCCACCTCCGGGACAGTGACCTCCTACGAGCAGTACTTC. Protein: CASSSTSGTVTSYEQYF.

The genes are TRBV12-3 or TRBV12-4 and TRBJ2-3, with 7 bases lining up with TRBD2. The CDR3 consists of 14 residues. J lost 3 bases, V lost 5 bases, and 5 bases had no gene match. CDR3 sequence reads: CASSGAGVTDTQYF. DNA for the CDR3: TGTGCCAGCAGTGGTGCGGGAGTGACAGATACGCAGTATTTT.

This clonotype was seen ten or more times. The J gene is TRBJ2-1, the V gene TRBV19; no reliable D call. Germline-derived CDR1 and CDR2 are LNHDA and SQIVND (reference sequence). Trimming pared 2 bases from V and 8 bases from J, leaving 10 bases between. This CDR3 has 13 amino acids. The CDR3, as DNA: TGTGCCAGTAGTATAAGGCAGGCCGATGAGCAGTTCTTC. As protein: CASSIRQADEQFF.

This clonotype was picked up many times. The chain employs TRBV9 and TRBJ2-1; no clear D gene. Germline V gives CDR1 SGDLS, CDR2 YYNGEE. V lost 3 bases and J lost 6, with 7 bases in between. The CDR3 sequence is 12 residues long. Written as DNA, the CDR3 is TGTGCCAGCAGCGCGCGTTCCAATGAGCAGTTCTTC. This gives the protein CASSARSNEQFF. Full variable domain (rest looked up from reference TRBV9 and TRBJ2-1): DSGVTQTPKHLITATGQRVTLRCSPRSGDLSVYWYQQSLDQGLQFLIQYYNGEERAKGNILERFSAQQFPDLHSELNLSSLELGDSALYFCASSARSNEQFFGPGTRLTVL.

There are many counts of this clonotype. The genes are TRBV11-2 and TRBJ2-5; 15 bases align to TRBD2. Losses at the gene ends were 5 bases for V and 6 bases for J; bases not matched to a gene: 13. The germline V gene encodes CDR1 SGHAT and CDR2 FQNNGV. This CDR3 has 18 amino acids. CDR3 region: CASSTSRTSGRAKKTQYF. The DNA of the CDR3 is TGTGCCAGCAGCACCAGTCGGACTAGCGGGAGGGCCAAAAAGACCCAGTACTTC. The full variable domain, with the rest looked up from reference TRBV11-2 and TRBJ2-5, is EAGVAQSPRYKIIEKRQSVAFWCNPISGHATLYWYQQILGQGPKLLIQFQNNGVVDDSQLPKDRFSAERLKGVDSTLKIQPAKLEDSAVYLCASSTSRTSGRAKKTQYFGPGTRLLVL.

This clonotype was picked up many times. The chain recombines TRBV5-1 with TRBJ2-7; a weak D match, TRBD1 (5 bases). The germline V gene encodes CDR1 SGHRS and CDR2 YFSETQ. Between the trimmed V and J ends, which lost 0 bases and 5 bases, there was a span of 15 bases. The CDR3 length is 15 residues. The CDR3 region is CASSLDGQGVHEQYF. The DNA for the CDR3 is TGCGCCAGCAGCTTGGATGGACAAGGGGTCCACGAGCAGTACTTC.

This clonotype was observed at least ten times. The rearrangement uses TRBV3-1 and TRBJ1-1; D not certain. The V end lost 1 base, the J end lost 1 base, and 7 bases lay between the germline ends. There are 14 residues in the CDR3. Germline values: CDR1 LGHDT, CDR2 YNNKEL (reference sequence). Here the CDR3 DNA reads TGTGCCAGCAGCCAAGTGATCCAGAACACTGAAGCTTTCTTT. Amino acids: CASSQVIQNTEAFF.

The table lists this clonotype with many counts. The V and J genes are TRBV6-1 and TRBJ2-1; D is uncertain. This CDR3 spans 11 amino acids. Germline CDR1 reads MNHNS; CDR2 reads SASEGT. The V end lost 8 bases, the J end lost 7 bases, and 9 bases lay between the germline ends. DNA for the CDR3: TGTGCCAGCTCTGCCCCTAATGAGCAGTTCTTC. It specifies CASSAPNEQFF.

At least ten counts were recorded for this clonotype. A junction boundary mismatches the germline segment, possibly from a read error. J is TRBJ2-4 and V is TRBV19; D possibly corresponds to TRBD1 (6 bases). The CDR3 totals 12 residues. The V gene's germline CDR1 is LNHDA and CDR2 SQIVND (reference sequence). The CDR3 protein is CASSIDLWDINF. As DNA, the CDR3 is TGTGCCAGTAGTATAGATCTGTGGGACATTAACTTC.

The CDR3 sequence is CASSQGSGRGGGETQYF. DNA for the CDR3: TGTGCCAGCAGCCAAGGCAGCGGGAGAGGAGGGGGAGAGACCCAGTACTTC. This chain uses TRBV14 with TRBJ2-5; TRBD2 matches 8 bases. The CDR3 is made up of 17 amino acids. V lost 1 base to trimming and J lost 4 bases; unmatched junction nucleotides: 11. The germline V gene has CDR1 SGHDN and CDR2 FVKESK.

This clonotype was observed many times. The chain employs TRBV12-3 or TRBV12-4 and TRBJ2-3, with 8 bases fitting TRBD2. CDR3 length: 12 residues. The V and J ends lost 6 bases and 5 bases, in that order; junction bases with no gene match: 1. CDR3 sequence reads: CASRSGGDTQYF. Written as DNA, the CDR3 is TGTGCCAGCAGAAGCGGGGGAGATACGCAGTATTTT.

This clonotype occurred many times. This sequence joins TRBV7-9 and TRBJ1-2, with 8 nucleotides matching TRBD1. The CDR3 has 16 residues. The V and J ends lost 2 bases and 1 base, in that order; junction bases with no gene match: 6. Germline CDR1 and CDR2: SEHNR and FQNEAQ (reference sequence). The CDR3 here is CASSLLRTGFNYGYTF. The CDR3 DNA reads as TGTGCCAGCAGCTTACTCCGGACAGGGTTTAACTATGGCTACACCTTC.